The 7 T cell receptor beta chains reported below all come from one sample, sequenced in a study of blood T cells in healthy people across ages. A sample-barcoded 5' primer and a J-beta primer mix were used in a second PCR of roughly 6 to 11 cycles. TCRdb analysed the 5' RACE reads with MiXCR anew, one entry per CDR3 protein. The sample contains hundreds of thousands of distinct CDR3 sequences, around two fifths of which appear only once. Sequenced: blood. Receptors were obtained from a man between 60 and 75 years old in good health.

This clonotype came up a few times. The V call is TRBV7-9, the J call TRBJ2-5; D is undetermined. V lost 5 bases and J 5 bases, leaving 12 bases between the germline ends. Germline CDR1 is SEHNR and CDR2 is FQNEAQ (reference sequence). This CDR3 contains 13 residues. CDR3 DNA sequence: TGTGCCAGCAGCCATGGATGGCCCGAGACCCAGTACTTC. It is translated as CASSHGWPETQYF.

This clonotype was seen only a few times. This chain uses TRBV13 with TRBJ1-2; no definite D call. Trimming pared 5 bases from V and 4 bases from J, leaving 8 bases between. Germline V lookup: CDR1 PRHDT, CDR2 FYEKMQ (reference sequence). The CDR3 extends over 12 amino acids. The CDR3 protein is CASSRGVYGYTF. The DNA of the CDR3 is TGTGCCAGCAGCCGGGGAGTCTATGGCTACACCTTC.

This clonotype was observed a few times. The chain joins TRBV15 to TRBJ2-1, with D perhaps matching TRBD1 or TRBD2 (5 bases each). In germline, CDR1 is LNHNV, CDR2 YYDKDF (reference sequence). The V end lost 8 bases, the J end lost 10 bases, and 18 bases lay between the germline ends. This CDR3 contains 13 residues. The CDR3 here is CATRRDGRPEQFF. CDR3 sequence (DNA): TGTGCCACCCGACGGGACGGACGTCCAGAGCAGTTCTTC.

The CDR3 region has the DNA TGTGCCAGCAGCTACAGGGGGGAAAATCAGCCCCAGCATTTT. This translates into CASSYRGENQPQHF. V usage is TRBV5-5 and J usage is TRBJ1-5, with TRBD1 identical over 8 bases. This CDR3 spans 14 amino acids. Trimming removed 3 bases from V and 4 bases from J; junction bases left unmatched: 3. Germline CDR1 SGHKS, CDR2 YYEKEE (reference sequence).

This clonotype turned up a few times. The rearrangement joins TRBV3-1 to TRBJ2-7; D is ambiguous. Looked up from germline, CDR1 is LGHDT and CDR2 is YNNKEL (reference sequence). This CDR3 contains 15 residues. Between the trimmed V and J ends, which lost 0 bases and 1 base, there was a span of 10 bases. The CDR3 DNA is TGTGCCAGCAGCCAAGATTTAACACCTTCCTACGAGCAGTACTTC. It is translated as CASSQDLTPSYEQYF.

V and J are TRBV27 and TRBJ2-5, with 10 bases aligning to TRBD1. V gave up 4 bases and J gave up 11 bases; unmatched junction bases: 7. Germline V gene data show CDR1 as MNHEY and CDR2 as SMNVEV (reference sequence). The CDR3 consists of 13 residues. Here the CDR3 reads CASSWDRGGEQYF. The CDR3 DNA sequence: TGTGCCAGCAGTTGGGACAGGGGTGGAGAGCAGTACTTC.

The chain couples TRBV20-1 to TRBJ2-3; D is unresolved. Germline CDR1 and CDR2: DFQATT and SNEGSKA (reference sequence). V was clipped by 4 bases and J by 5 bases, with 7 bases between them. The CDR3 extends over 11 amino acids. The chain's CDR3 is CSATRLDTQYF. DNA of the CDR3: TGCAGTGCTACCCGTTTAGATACGCAGTATTTT.